This TCR beta chain came from a study of blood T cell repertoires in COVID-19. Data came from immunoSEQ multiplex PCR; TCRdb stores just in-frame clones and leaves some out. Of about 80,000 clones in the sample, around 88% were seen once. The sample taken for sequencing was peripheral blood. This TCR was recovered from a woman aged 80 or older with acute or convalescent COVID-19.

DNA of the CDR3: TGTGCCAGCAGCAGGACAGGGAACAGCACAGATACGCAGTATTTT. This sequence encodes CASSRTGNSTDTQYF. The chain recombines TRBV5-6 with TRBJ2-3; 8 bases match TRBD1. The CDR3 covers 15 residues. CDR1 SGHDT and CDR2 YYEEEE come from the germline V gene. Trimming at V came to 4 bases and at J to 0 bases, leaving 4 bases not matched to a gene.